A single T cell receptor beta chain is shown here with its context. This clone was picked up many times. The antigen it binds to is not known. Per-base quality was not reported, and no clone a single base away is much larger than it. TCRbeta CDR3 regions were amplified from genomic DNA by means of the immunoSEQ Assay, a bias-controlled multiplex PCR. In the authors' own workflow: Within the assay, amplification of reference gene primers was used to estimate how many nucleated cells each sample contained. To quantify the absolute abundance of each unique TCRbeta CDR3 rearrangement, sequence reads were collapsed and filtered. For each sample, productive Simpson clonality was calculated as the square root of Simpson's diversity index across productive rearrangements. The table comes from immuneACCESS by way of TCRdb, which keeps in-frame sequences with V and J called. Part of the clones is missing from these tables; in studies checked, under half for an unresolved V gene and the rest for unknown reasons. V, J and clone size were drawn from that table, and D and trimming were deduced from the DNA. The sample table holds roughly 240,000 clones, of which roughly four fifths were seen once. The ten most abundant clones make up about 4.5% of the sample.

Collaborating institutions collected whole blood in K2EDTA tubes following their own protocols. Collaborator samples were shipped for TCRbeta analysis as frozen whole blood, isolated PBMCs, or DNA extracted from either sample type. From V the trimming removes 6 bases and from J it removes 5 bases, while the gene matches leave 5 bases of the junction unaccounted for. From its cysteine to its phenylalanine, the CDR3 spans 12 amino acids. The entry retains the CDR3 DNA only, 36 bases that are in frame from base 1. CDR1 and CDR2 are read off the germline V gene as SQVTM and ANQGSEA. The data belong to a study of blood T cell repertoires in COVID-19 (dated by TCRdb to 2020 to 2022). A note on the overall study: The collaborator samples originated in the United States, Italy and Spain and spanned the acute and convalescent phases of COVID-19. The prospective study material was composed of cDNA or gDNA derived from T cells, B-cell-depleted T cells, or PBMCs. Deeply sampled blood TCRbeta repertoires from subjects exposed to, actively infected with, or recovered from COVID-19 were included in the dataset. The repertoires were released in a freely available public database intended as a resource for research on the immune response to SARS-CoV-2. The samples were drawn from the first 160 participants of the ongoing ImmuneRACE study and from 1,200 or so subjects provided by 6 global collaborators. A de-identified subject ID, COVID-19 status, age in years and sex were almost always included in the sample metadata. Where HLA class I and class II types were available, the types were taken from metadata supplied by the sample provider, not from assay-based typing.

The paper's findings and limits, for the study overall: The amount of clinical and demographic metadata varied by source and participant and was provided uncurated.

The source material was peripheral blood. The source of this sequence is a woman between 65 and 79 years old with acute or convalescent COVID-19. The rearranged segments are TRBV29-1 and TRBJ2-7; TRBD1 lines up with 9 middle nucleotides. The nucleotides are TGCAGCGTCGAACAGGGGGCCGACGAGCAGTACTTC. Translated, this gives CSVEQGADEQYF.